Shown below are 25 T cell receptor beta chains from a single sample sequenced in a study of cytomegalovirus exposure and HLA in healthy donors (dated by TCRdb to 2016 to 2017). Preparation of the library involved the immunoSEQ multiplex PCR assay. A mixture of 60 forward primers for TCR Vbeta segments and 13 reverse primers for TCR Jbeta segments was used in the multiplex PCR. Drawn from immuneACCESS, this table holds only the in-frame rearrangements with V and J called that TCRdb kept. Clones are partly lost; checked studies trace under half to an unresolved V gene and leave the rest unexplained. The table for this sample lists 150,000 to 200,000 clones; 75% to 85% of them were counted only once. Together, the top ten hold roughly 5% of the sample. The sample comprised PBMCs. These receptors came from a woman younger than 35 in good health and CMV-seropositive.

J is TRBJ1-2 and V is TRBV5-6; 7 bases match TRBD1. This CDR3 has 16 amino acids. Germline CDR1 reads SGHDT; CDR2 reads YYEEEE. J lost 3 bases, V lost 0 bases, and 8 bases had no gene match. This CDR3 reads CASSLALEGAHYGYTF. The CDR3 bases are TGTGCCAGCAGCTTGGCCTTGGAGGGGGCGCACTATGGCTACACCTTC.

This clone appeared a few times. The chain combines TRBV28 with TRBJ2-3; TRBD2 aligns across 9 bases. The CDR3 runs to 16 residues. Germline CDR1 MDHEN, CDR2 SYDVKM. V shed 7 bases, J shed 3 bases, and the junction held 11 bases outside the gene matches. The chain's CDR3 is CASNQGLGLATDTQYF. For the CDR3, the DNA is TGTGCCAGCAACCAGGGGTTGGGACTAGCAACAGATACGCAGTATTTT.

The genes are TRBV7-9 and TRBJ2-3; no clear D gene. In germline, CDR1 is SEHNR, CDR2 FQNEAQ (reference sequence). V lost 2 bases and J lost 1, with 10 bases in between. This CDR3 contains 15 residues. CDR3 in amino acids: CASSLLFQGTDTQYF. The CDR3 DNA reads TGTGCCAGCAGCTTACTTTTCCAGGGCACAGATACGCAGTATTTT.

This chain uses TRBV9 with TRBJ2-3; D is ambiguous. This CDR3 contains 14 residues. Trimming removed 4 bases from V and 2 bases from J, with 11 bases in between. Germline CDR1 reads SGDLS; CDR2 reads YYNGEE. The CDR3 sequence: CASSPLASTDTQYF. CDR3 in DNA: TGTGCCAGCAGCCCCCTGGCATCCACAGATACGCAGTATTTT.

The chain combines TRBV5-1 with TRBJ2-2; TRBD1 is a possible D gene (6 bases). CDR1 is SGHRS and CDR2 is YFSETQ in the germline V gene. Trimming left V 0 bases short and J 4 bases short, with 10 bases between. CDR3 length: 15 residues. The CDR3 sequence is CASSLGQGSTGELFF. The CDR3 nucleotides are TGCGCCAGCAGCTTGGGTCAGGGGAGCACCGGGGAGCTGTTTTTT.

This sequence joins TRBV2 and TRBJ1-2; 9 bases map to TRBD1. CDR1 is SNHLY and CDR2 is FYNNEI in the germline V gene. V lost 3 bases to trimming and J lost 4 bases; unmatched junction nucleotides: 9. CDR3 length equals 16 residues. CDR3 bases: TGTGCCAGCAGTGACCCCCGACAGGGGGGAGTCTATGGCTACACCTTC. This gives the protein CASSDPRQGGVYGYTF.

The chain combines TRBV11-2 with TRBJ2-7, with 11 bases identical to TRBD2. The J segment lost 7 bases and the V segment lost 5 bases, leaving 13 bases of the junction unmatched. Germline V gene lookup returns CDR1 SGHAT and CDR2 FQNNGV. The CDR3 sequence is 16 residues long. This CDR3 is CASSPPRTSGPGEQYF. The CDR3 DNA reads as TGTGCCAGCAGCCCACCAAGGACTAGCGGGCCGGGGGAGCAGTACTTC.

This clone has more than one count but fewer than ten. The rearrangement uses TRBV13 and TRBJ1-2; tentative D call: TRBD1 (6 bases). CDR3 length: 16 amino acids. V shed 5 bases and J shed 3 bases, with 19 bases lying between them. The germline gives CDR1 PRHDT, CDR2 FYEKMQ (reference sequence). Here the CDR3 reads CASSVTEGVKDYGYTF. The CDR3 region has the DNA TGTGCCAGCAGCGTAACAGAGGGGGTGAAGGACTATGGCTACACCTTC.

This clone was counted once. The V gene is TRBV6-6, the J gene TRBJ1-6; D unresolved. V lost 2 bases and J lost 9, with 14 bases in between. Germline V gives CDR1 MNHNY, CDR2 SVGAGI (reference sequence). This CDR3 is built from 15 residues. The CDR3 nucleotides read TGTGCCAGCAGTTACCGTGAGAGGGCTGGTTCACCCCTCCACTTT. Its protein is CASSYRERAGSPLHF.

The rearrangement joins TRBV5-5 to TRBJ2-2; weak D call: TRBD2 (6 bases). This CDR3 region has 17 residues. Germline V gene sequence: CDR1 SGHKS, CDR2 YYEKEE (reference sequence). V lost 5 bases to trimming and J lost 4 bases, with 21 bases between them. The CDR3 here is CASSQGLLPAVTGELFF. CDR3 sequence (DNA): TGTGCCAGCAGTCAGGGACTCCTACCAGCCGTCACCGGGGAGCTGTTTTTT.

This clone was seen just once. The chain couples TRBV5-6 to TRBJ2-7, with TRBD1 identical over 10 bases. V was clipped by 3 bases and J by 5 bases; unmatched bases: 8. Germline V gives CDR1 SGHDT, CDR2 YYEEEE. CDR3 size: 15 residues. The CDR3 loop is CASSSAGQGPHEQYF. DNA of the CDR3: TGTGCCAGCAGCTCGGCGGGACAGGGGCCCCACGAGCAGTACTTC.

The rearrangement links TRBV30 to TRBJ1-6; D unclear. Germline V gene lookup returns CDR1 GTSNPN and CDR2 SVGIG (reference sequence). V lost 1 base to trimming and J lost 6 bases, with 16 bases between them. The CDR3 extends over 16 amino acids. The CDR3 protein is CAWSAPDLTGNSPLHF. CDR3 DNA sequence: TGTGCCTGGAGTGCACCAGACCTTACGGGTAATTCACCCCTCCACTTT.

The chain recombines TRBV7-2 with TRBJ2-7; the match to TRBD2 covers 12 bases. Trimming removed 5 bases from V and 2 bases from J; junction bases left unmatched: 10. The CDR3 sequence is 17 residues long. The germline V gene encodes CDR1 SGHTA and CDR2 FQGNSA. CDR3 in DNA: TGTGCCAGCAGCCTCACTAGCGGGGGGACCTCGACCTACGAGCAGTACTTC. It is translated as CASSLTSGGTSTYEQYF.

Here the CDR3 DNA reads TGTGCCAGTACCTCTCGGGGGGTAGTAGTGAACACTGAAGCTTTCTTT. Protein product: CASTSRGVVVNTEAFF. The V and J genes are TRBV19 and TRBJ1-1; D is perhaps TRBD1 (5 bases). This CDR3 contains 16 residues. CDR1 is LNHDA and CDR2 is SQIVND in the germline V gene (reference sequence). The V end lost 7 bases, the J end lost 0 bases, and 18 bases lay between the germline ends.

The genes are TRBV6-1 and TRBJ2-7, with D perhaps TRBD2 (6 bases). Germline V gene sequence: CDR1 MNHNS, CDR2 SASEGT. Trimming shortened V by 2 bases and J by 5 bases, and 22 bases separated the two germline ends. The CDR3 is 17 amino acids. In nucleotides, the CDR3 is TGTGCCAGCAGTGAATACAGTTTGGCGGGGAGGTACCACGAGCAGTACTTC. This codes for CASSEYSLAGRYHEQYF.

This clone was detected only a few times. The rearrangement links TRBV29-1 to TRBJ1-1; 7 bases align to TRBD1. The V gene's germline CDR1 is SQVTM and CDR2 ANQGSEA. This CDR3 has 18 amino acids. V lost 4 bases to trimming and J lost 4 bases; unmatched junction nucleotides: 21. The CDR3, as DNA: TGCAGCGTTGGAAAACAGGGGCGTAGGGGCCTTATGACCACTGAAGCTTTCTTT. As protein: CSVGKQGRRGLMTTEAFF. Complete variable domain (other parts from reference TRBV29-1 and TRBJ1-1): SAVISQKPSRDICQRGTSLTIQCQVDSQVTMMFWYRQQPGQSLTLIATANQGSEATYESGFVIDKFPISRPNLTFSTLTVSNMSPEDSSIYLCSVGKQGRRGLMTTEAFFGQGTRLTVV.

The genes are TRBV30 and TRBJ1-4; the D is unclear. Germline CDR1 reads GTSNPN; CDR2 reads SVGIG (reference sequence). This CDR3 is 13 amino acids long. With 3 bases removed from V and 14 bases from J, the gap between germline ends came to 19 bases. Here the CDR3 reads CAWSVRAALGLFF. CDR3 DNA: TGTGCCTGGAGCGTGCGGGCGGCCCTCGGGCTGTTTTTT.

This chain uses TRBV25-1 with TRBJ1-1; tentative D call: TRBD1 (5 bases). Germline V gene data show CDR1 as MGHDK and CDR2 as SYGVNS. This CDR3 has 14 residues. Trimming removed 4 bases at V and 13 bases at J, with 22 bases between. The chain's CDR3 is CASSVPSGGGPLFF. CDR3 in DNA: TGTGCCAGCAGTGTCCCGAGCGGGGGGGGACCTCTTTTCTTT.

V and J are TRBV7-2 and TRBJ1-6, with 7 nucleotides matching TRBD1. The ends lost 4 bases at V and 7 bases at J; junction bases unmatched: 4. This CDR3 is built from 14 residues. In germline, CDR1 is SGHTA, CDR2 FQGNSA. Here the CDR3 reads CASSSTGSNSPLHF. Here the CDR3 DNA reads TGTGCCAGCAGCTCGACAGGGAGCAATTCACCCCTCCACTTT.

The rearrangement joins TRBV19 to TRBJ2-7; possibly TRBD1 for D (6 bases). Germline values: CDR1 LNHDA, CDR2 SQIVND (reference sequence). The length of the CDR3 is 16 residues. V lost 3 bases and J lost 5, with 20 bases in between. The CDR3 sequence is CASSMTSTGNLDEQYF. The CDR3 nucleotides are TGTGCCAGTAGTATGACTTCGACAGGTAACCTGGACGAGCAGTACTTC.

This chain uses TRBV6-1 with TRBJ2-1, with 10 bases identical to TRBD1. The CDR3 sequence is 16 residues long. CDR1 and CDR2 from the germline V gene are MNHNS and SASEGT. Germline trimming cut 2 bases from V and 6 bases from J; bases unmatched to any gene: 7. CDR3 protein: CASSEWDRGRVNEQFF. CDR3 sequence (DNA): TGTGCCAGCAGTGAATGGGACAGGGGAAGGGTCAATGAGCAGTTCTTC.

The chain couples TRBV28 to TRBJ2-5, with 9 bases fitting TRBD2. The CDR3 is made up of 15 amino acids. Germline-derived CDR1 and CDR2 are MDHEN and SYDVKM. J lost 2 bases, V lost 3 bases, and 4 bases had no gene match. CDR3 region: CASSFVRGGQETQYF. The CDR3 DNA reads TGTGCCAGCAGTTTTGTGCGGGGGGGGCAAGAGACCCAGTACTTC.

The V and J genes are TRBV5-1 and TRBJ2-5; TRBD2 might be the D (5 bases). Trimming shortened V by 5 bases and J by 4 bases, and 15 bases separated the two germline ends. The germline V gene has CDR1 SGHRS and CDR2 YFSETQ. CDR3 length equals 14 residues. CDR3 bases: TGCGCCAGCAGTCCGGACTCCCTGGGAGAGACCCAGTACTTC. Translated: CASSPDSLGETQYF.

The chain joins TRBV6-5 to TRBJ2-2; maybe TRBD2 (6 bases). V was cut by 9 bases and J by 3 bases, with 14 bases left in between. Germline assignment: CDR1 MNHEY and CDR2 SVGAGI. CDR3 size: 14 residues. CDR3 amino acids: CASRVGTHTGELFF. The CDR3, as DNA: TGTGCCAGTCGAGTCGGGACTCACACCGGGGAGCTGTTTTTT.

This clone appeared once. This chain joins TRBV11-2 and TRBJ2-2; D is uncertain. The CDR3 totals 18 residues. Germline CDR1 is SGHAT and CDR2 is FQNNGV. The V and J ends lost 3 bases and 3 bases respectively, with 20 bases between them. CDR3 region: CASSLGLGLYADTGELFF. The DNA for the CDR3 is TGTGCCAGCAGCTTGGGTCTAGGCCTTTATGCGGACACCGGGGAGCTGTTTTTT.